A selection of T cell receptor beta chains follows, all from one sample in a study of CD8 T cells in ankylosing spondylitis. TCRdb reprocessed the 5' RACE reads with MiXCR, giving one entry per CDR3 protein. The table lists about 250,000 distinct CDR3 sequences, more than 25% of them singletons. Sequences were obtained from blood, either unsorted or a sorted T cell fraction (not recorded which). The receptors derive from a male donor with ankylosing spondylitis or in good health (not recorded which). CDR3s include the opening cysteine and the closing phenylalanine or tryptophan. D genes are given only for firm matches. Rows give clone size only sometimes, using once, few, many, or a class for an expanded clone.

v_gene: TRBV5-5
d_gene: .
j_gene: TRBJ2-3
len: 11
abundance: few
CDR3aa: CASSREDTQYF
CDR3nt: TGTGCCAGCAGCCGGGAGGATACGCAGTATTTT

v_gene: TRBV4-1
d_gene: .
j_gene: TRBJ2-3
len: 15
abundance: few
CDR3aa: CASSPQRGTSDTQYF
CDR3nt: TGCGCCAGCAGCCCACAGAGGGGAACGTCAGATACGCAGTATTTT

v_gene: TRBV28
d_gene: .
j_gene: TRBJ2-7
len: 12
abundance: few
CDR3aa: CASSLTGSEQYF
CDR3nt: TGTGCCAGCAGTTTAACAGGGTCCGAGCAGTACTTC

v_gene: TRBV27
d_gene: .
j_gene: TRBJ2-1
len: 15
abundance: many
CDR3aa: CASRPTGFGTNEQFF
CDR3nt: TGTGCCAGCAGGCCAACAGGGTTCGGGACGAATGAGCAGTTCTTC

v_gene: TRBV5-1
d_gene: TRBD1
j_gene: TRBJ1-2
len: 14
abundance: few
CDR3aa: CASSPRQGWDGYTF
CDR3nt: TGCGCCAGCAGCCCGAGACAGGGTTGGGATGGCTACACCTTC

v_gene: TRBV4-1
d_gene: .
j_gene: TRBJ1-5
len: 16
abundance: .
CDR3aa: CASSQEWRGSNQPQHF
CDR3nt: TGCGCCAGCAGCCAAGAGTGGCGAGGTAGCAATCAGCCCCAGCATTTT

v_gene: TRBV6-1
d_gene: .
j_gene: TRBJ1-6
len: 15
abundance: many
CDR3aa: CASTQGRLYNSPLHF
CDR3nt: TGTGCCAGCACCCAAGGACGGTTATATAATTCACCCCTCCACTTT

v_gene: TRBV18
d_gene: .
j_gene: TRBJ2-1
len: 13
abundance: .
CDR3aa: CASSPPSVGEQFF
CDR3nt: TGTGCCAGCTCACCACCCAGCGTCGGTGAGCAGTTCTTC

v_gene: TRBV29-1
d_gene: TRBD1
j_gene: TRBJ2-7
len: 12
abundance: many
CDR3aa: CSEDRGPYEQYF
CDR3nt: TGCAGCGAGGACAGGGGCCCCTACGAGCAGTACTTC

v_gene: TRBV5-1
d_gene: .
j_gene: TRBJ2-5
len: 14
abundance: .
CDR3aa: CASSPREPQETQYF
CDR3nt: TGCGCCAGCAGCCCCCGGGAACCCCAAGAGACCCAGTACTTC

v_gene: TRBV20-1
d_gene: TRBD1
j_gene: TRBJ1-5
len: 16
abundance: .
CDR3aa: CSARERDRVSVAPQHF
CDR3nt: TGCAGTGCTAGAGAGAGGGACAGGGTTTCAGTAGCGCCCCAGCATTTT

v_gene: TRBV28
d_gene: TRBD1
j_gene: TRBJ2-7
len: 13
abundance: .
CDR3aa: CASITGGSYEQYF
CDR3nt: TGTGCCAGCATTACAGGGGGCTCCTACGAGCAGTACTTC

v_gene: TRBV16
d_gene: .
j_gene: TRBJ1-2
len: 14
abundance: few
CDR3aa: CASSQSWQGPTYTF
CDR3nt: TGTGCCAGCAGCCAATCGTGGCAGGGGCCTACCTACACCTTC

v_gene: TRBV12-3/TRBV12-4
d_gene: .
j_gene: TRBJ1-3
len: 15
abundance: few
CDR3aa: CASSRRRPSGNTIYF
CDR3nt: TGTGCCAGCAGCAGAAGGCGACCCTCTGGAAACACCATATATTTT

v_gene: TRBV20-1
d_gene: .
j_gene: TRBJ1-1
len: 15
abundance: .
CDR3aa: CSARDPGWRGTEAFF
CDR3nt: TGCAGTGCTAGAGACCCAGGTTGGCGGGGCACTGAAGCTTTCTTT

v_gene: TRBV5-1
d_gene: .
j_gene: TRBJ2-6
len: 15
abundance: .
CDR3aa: CASSDKASGANVLTF
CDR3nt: TGCGCCAGCAGCGACAAAGCATCTGGGGCCAACGTCCTGACTTTC

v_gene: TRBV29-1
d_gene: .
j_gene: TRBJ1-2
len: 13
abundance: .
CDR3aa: CSVVRGLWNGYTF
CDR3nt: TGCAGCGTTGTCCGGGGGCTTTGGAATGGCTACACCTTC

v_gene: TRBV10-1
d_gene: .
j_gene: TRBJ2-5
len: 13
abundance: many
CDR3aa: CASSAGGGETQYF
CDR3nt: TGCGCCAGCAGCGCTGGTGGTGGTGAGACCCAGTACTTC

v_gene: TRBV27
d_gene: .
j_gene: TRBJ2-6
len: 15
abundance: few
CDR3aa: CASSLKGPGANVLTF
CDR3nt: TGTGCCAGCAGTTTAAAGGGCCCTGGGGCCAACGTCCTGACTTTC

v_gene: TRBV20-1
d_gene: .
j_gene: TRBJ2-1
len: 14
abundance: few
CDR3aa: CSARGRAKYNEQFF
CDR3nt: TGCTCCGCCCGGGGCAGGGCCAAATACAATGAGCAGTTCTTC

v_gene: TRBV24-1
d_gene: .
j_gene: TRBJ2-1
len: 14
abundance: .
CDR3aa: CATSDFRTGNEQFF
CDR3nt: TGTGCCACCAGTGATTTTCGGACTGGGAATGAGCAGTTCTTC

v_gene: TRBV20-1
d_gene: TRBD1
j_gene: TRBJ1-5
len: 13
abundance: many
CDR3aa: CSANRDSNQPQHF
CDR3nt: TGCAGTGCCAACCGGGACAGTAATCAGCCCCAGCATTTT

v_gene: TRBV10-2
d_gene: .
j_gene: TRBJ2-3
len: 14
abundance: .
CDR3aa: CASLTREGTDTQYF
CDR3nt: TGCGCCAGCCTAACAAGGGAGGGCACAGATACGCAGTATTTT

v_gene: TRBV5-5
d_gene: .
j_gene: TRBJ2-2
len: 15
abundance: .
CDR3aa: CASSPQGPYTGELFF
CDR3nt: TGTGCCAGCAGCCCACAAGGCCCTTACACCGGGGAGCTGTTTTTT

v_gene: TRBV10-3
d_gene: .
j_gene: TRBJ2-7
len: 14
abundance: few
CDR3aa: CAISEMGRTYEQYF
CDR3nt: TGTGCCATCAGTGAGATGGGGCGTACCTACGAGCAGTACTTC

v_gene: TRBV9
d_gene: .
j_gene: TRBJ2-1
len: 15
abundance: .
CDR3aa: CASSGPGLSYNEQFF
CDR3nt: TGTGCCAGCAGCGGGCCGGGCCTATCCTACAATGAGCAGTTCTTC

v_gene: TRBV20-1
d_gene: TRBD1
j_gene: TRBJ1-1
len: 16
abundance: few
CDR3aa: CSADNPGQGNWAEAFF
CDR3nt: TGCAGTGCAGATAACCCGGGACAGGGTAATTGGGCTGAAGCTTTCTTT

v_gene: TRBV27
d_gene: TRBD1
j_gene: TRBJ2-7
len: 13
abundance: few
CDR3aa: CASKGQGYYEQYF
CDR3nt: TGTGCCAGCAAGGGACAGGGTTACTACGAGCAGTACTTC

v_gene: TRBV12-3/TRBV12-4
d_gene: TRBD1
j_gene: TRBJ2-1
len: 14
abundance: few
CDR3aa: CASSSQGFFNEQFF
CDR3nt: TGTGCCAGCAGCTCACAGGGGTTCTTCAATGAGCAGTTCTTC

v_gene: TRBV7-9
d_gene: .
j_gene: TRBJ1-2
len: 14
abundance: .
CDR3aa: CASSAGYADYGYTF
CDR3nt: TGTGCCAGCAGCGCCGGTTACGCGGACTATGGCTACACCTTC

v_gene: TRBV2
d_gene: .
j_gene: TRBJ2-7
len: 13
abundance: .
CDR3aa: CASSERFSYEQYF
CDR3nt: TGTGCCAGCAGTGAACGTTTCAGCTACGAGCAGTACTTC

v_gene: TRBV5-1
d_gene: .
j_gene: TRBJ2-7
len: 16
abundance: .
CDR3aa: CASNEGPTSYDHEQYF
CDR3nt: TGCGCCAGCAATGAGGGGCCCACCTCCTACGACCACGAGCAGTACTTC

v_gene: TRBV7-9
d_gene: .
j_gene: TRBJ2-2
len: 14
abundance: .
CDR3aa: CATGPQGDTGELFF
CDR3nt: TGTGCCACCGGACCTCAAGGCGACACCGGGGAGCTGTTTTTT

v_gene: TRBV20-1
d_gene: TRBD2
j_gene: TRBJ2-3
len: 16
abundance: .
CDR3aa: CSAPDTTSGSTDTQYF
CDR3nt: TGCAGTGCTCCAGATACGACTAGCGGAAGCACAGATACGCAGTATTTT

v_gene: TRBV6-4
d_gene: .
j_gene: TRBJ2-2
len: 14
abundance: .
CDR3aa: CASSDSGRTGELFF
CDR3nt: TGTGCCAGCAGTGACTCCGGCAGAACCGGGGAGCTGTTTTTT

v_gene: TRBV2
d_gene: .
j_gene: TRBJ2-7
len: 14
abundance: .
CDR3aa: CASSVGQVSYEQYF
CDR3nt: TGTGCCAGCAGTGTGGGGCAGGTCTCCTACGAGCAGTACTTC

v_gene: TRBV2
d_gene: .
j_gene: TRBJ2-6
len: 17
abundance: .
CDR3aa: CASSHRTGNSGANVLTF
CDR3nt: TGTGCCAGCAGCCACCGGACCGGAAACTCGGGGGCCAACGTCCTGACTTTC

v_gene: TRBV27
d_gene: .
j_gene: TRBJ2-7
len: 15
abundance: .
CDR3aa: CASSPTGSLNYEQYF
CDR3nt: TGTGCCAGCAGTCCCACAGGGTCCCTCAATTACGAGCAGTACTTC

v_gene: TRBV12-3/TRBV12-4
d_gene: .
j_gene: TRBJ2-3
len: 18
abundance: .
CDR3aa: CASSPGTGLLTSTDTQYF
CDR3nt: TGTGCCAGCAGCCCGGGTACAGGGCTTTTGACTAGCACAGATACGCAGTATTTT

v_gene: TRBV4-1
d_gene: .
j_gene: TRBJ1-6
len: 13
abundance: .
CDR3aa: CASSQERLGPLHF
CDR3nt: TGCGCCAGCAGCCAAGAACGACTGGGACCCCTCCACTTT

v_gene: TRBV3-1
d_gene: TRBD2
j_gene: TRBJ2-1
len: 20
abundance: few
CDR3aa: CASSQDRGTSGGSSYNEQFF
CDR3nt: TGTGCCAGCAGCCAAGATCGAGGGACTAGCGGGGGGAGCTCCTACAATGAGCAGTTCTTC

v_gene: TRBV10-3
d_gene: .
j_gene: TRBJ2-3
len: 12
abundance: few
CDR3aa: CAISESGAVEYF
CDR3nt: TGTGCCATCAGTGAGTCCGGGGCCGTTGAGTATTTT

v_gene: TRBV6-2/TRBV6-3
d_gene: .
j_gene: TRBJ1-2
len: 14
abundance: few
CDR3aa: CASSYYQGIYGYTF
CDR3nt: TGTGCCAGCAGTTACTACCAGGGGATCTATGGCTACACCTTC

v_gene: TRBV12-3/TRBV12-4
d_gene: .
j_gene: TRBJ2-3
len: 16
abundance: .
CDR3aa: CASSLKDSGGTDTQYF
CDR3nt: TGTGCCAGCAGTTTAAAGGACTCTGGGGGCACAGATACGCAGTATTTT

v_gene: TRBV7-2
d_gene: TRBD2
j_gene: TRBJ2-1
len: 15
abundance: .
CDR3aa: CASSLSAGGRGEQFF
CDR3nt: TGTGCCAGCAGCTTATCTGCGGGGGGGAGGGGTGAGCAGTTCTTC

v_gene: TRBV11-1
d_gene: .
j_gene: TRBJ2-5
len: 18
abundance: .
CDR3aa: CASSPSRVGQGGKETQYF
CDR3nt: TGTGCCAGCAGCCCCAGCCGGGTCGGACAGGGAGGGAAAGAGACCCAGTACTTC

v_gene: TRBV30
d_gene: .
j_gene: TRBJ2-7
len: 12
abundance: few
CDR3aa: CAWRDVHYEQYF
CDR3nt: TGTGCCTGGAGGGACGTTCACTACGAGCAGTACTTC

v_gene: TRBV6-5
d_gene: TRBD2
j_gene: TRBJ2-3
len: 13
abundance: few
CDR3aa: CASSYFSGGAPYF
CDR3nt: TGTGCCAGCAGTTACTTTAGCGGGGGGGCCCCGTATTTT

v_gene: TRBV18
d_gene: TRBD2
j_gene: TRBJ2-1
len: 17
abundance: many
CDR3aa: CASSPPYGGSGYNEQFF
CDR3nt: TGTGCCAGCTCACCACCATACGGGGGGAGTGGCTACAATGAGCAGTTCTTC

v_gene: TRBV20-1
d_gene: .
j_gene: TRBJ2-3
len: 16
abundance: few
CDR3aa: CSVPRRGGPSTDTQYF
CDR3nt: TGCAGTGTCCCACGAAGGGGGGGGCCTAGCACAGATACGCAGTATTTT

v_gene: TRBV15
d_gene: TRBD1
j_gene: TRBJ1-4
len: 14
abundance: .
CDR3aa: CATSGRTGLEKLFF
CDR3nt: TGTGCCACCAGCGGACGGACAGGGCTAGAAAAACTGTTTTTT

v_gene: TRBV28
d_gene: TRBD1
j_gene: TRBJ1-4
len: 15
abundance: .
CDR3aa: CASSSRTGTNEKLFF
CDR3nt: TGTGCCAGCAGTTCCCGGACAGGGACTAATGAAAAACTGTTTTTT